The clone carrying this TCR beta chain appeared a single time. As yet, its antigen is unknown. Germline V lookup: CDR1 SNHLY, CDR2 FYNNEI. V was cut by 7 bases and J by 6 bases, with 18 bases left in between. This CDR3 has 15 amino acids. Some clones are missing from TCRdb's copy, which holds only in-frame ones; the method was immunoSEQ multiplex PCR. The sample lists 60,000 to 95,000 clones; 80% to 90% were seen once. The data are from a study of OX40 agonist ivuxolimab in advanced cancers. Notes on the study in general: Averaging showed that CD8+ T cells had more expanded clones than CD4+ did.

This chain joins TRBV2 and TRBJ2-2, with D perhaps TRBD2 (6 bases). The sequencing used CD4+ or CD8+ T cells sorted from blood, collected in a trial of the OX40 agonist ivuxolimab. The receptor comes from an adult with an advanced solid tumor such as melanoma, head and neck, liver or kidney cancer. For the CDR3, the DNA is TGTGCCAGCACTAGTAGCGGAATCCACGCCGGGGAGCTGTTTTTT. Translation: CASTSSGIHAGELFF.